The entry below describes one T cell receptor (beta chain). Germline V gives CDR1 WNHNN, CDR2 SYGVQD (reference sequence). V lost 3 bases and J lost 4, with 13 bases in between. The CDR3 sequence is 14 residues long. For sequencing, patients were chosen who had shown expansion of CD8+CD57+ cells by flow cytometry. Profiles of TCR beta VDJ and CDR3 were generated from a genomic DNA template. In TCRdb, the reads were re-called with MiXCR into one record per CDR3 protein. The sample lists fewer than 200,000 distinct CDR3 sequences, 71% occurring once. This sample is drawn from a study of CD8+CD57+ T cells in acquired aplastic anemia. Study information: DNA per sorted CD4+ or CD8+ sample ranged about 0.2 to 30 ug, averaging 3.2 ug.

Sequenced material: sorted CD4+, CD8+, or CD8+CD57+ T cells (not recorded which) from PBMCs. The chain has TRBV10-1 and TRBJ2-7, with D possibly being TRBD2 (7 bases). The sequence was obtained from a human donor with aplastic anemia. In nucleotides, the CDR3 is TGCGCCAGCAGTGAAGGGGGGGAAGGTTACGAGCAGTACTTC. It codes for CASSEGGEGYEQYF.